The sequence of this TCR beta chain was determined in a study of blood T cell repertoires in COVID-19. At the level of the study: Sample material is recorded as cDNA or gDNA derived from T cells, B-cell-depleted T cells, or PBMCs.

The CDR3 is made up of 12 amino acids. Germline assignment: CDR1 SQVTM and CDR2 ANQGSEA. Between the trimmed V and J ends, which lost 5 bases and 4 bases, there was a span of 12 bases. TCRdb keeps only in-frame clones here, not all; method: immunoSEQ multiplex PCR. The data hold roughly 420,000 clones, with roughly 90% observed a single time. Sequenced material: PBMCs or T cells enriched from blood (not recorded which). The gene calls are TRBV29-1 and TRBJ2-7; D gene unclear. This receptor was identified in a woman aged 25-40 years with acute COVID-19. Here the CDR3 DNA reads TGCAGCGTTTTGGAGAAGCCTTACGAGCAGTACTTC. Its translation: CSVLEKPYEQYF.